This is a list of T cell receptor beta chains from one sample in a study of molecular identifiers for immune sequencing clone quantification. One entry per CDR3 protein, called by TCRdb with MiXCR from the PCR reads. The data show about 65,000 distinct CDR3 sequences, with 17% seen just once and roughly 1.5% held by the top ten. Sequencing was done on a sample of naive CD8+ T cells from blood, with Jurkat cell RNA spiked in. The receptor source for this set is a human donor in good health. Some libraries in this study had Jurkat cell RNA spiked in. The CDR3 runs from the conserved cysteine through the conserved F or W. A D gene is named only where the DNA matches it firmly. Clone size is not always given. Where it is, it says once, few, many or a class for expanded clones.

D | J | V | size | CDR3 | DNA
- | TRBJ2-1 | TRBV4-1 | few | CASSPRDRHPNEQFF | TGCGCCAGCAGCCCCCGGGATCGGCACCCCAATGAGCAGTTCTTC
TRBD2 | TRBJ2-7 | TRBV10-3 | many | CAIASGKYEQYF | TGTGCCATAGCTAGCGGGAAGTACGAGCAGTACTTC
TRBD2 | TRBJ2-2 | TRBV7-6 | - | CASSSIGTTPGELFF | TGTGCCAGCAGCTCGATCGGGACTACCCCCGGGGAGCTGTTTTTT
TRBD1 | TRBJ2-7 | TRBV18 | many | CASSPLDRDEQYF | TGTGCCAGCTCACCACTGGACAGGGACGAGCAGTACTTC
- | TRBJ2-7 | TRBV6-6 | many | CASTHSYEQYF | TGTGCCAGCACCCACTCCTACGAGCAGTACTTC
- | TRBJ2-3 | TRBV29-1 | - | CSVVPGGTSSDTQYF | TGCAGCGTTGTTCCTGGGGGGACCTCCTCAGATACGCAGTATTTT
TRBD1 | TRBJ1-5 | TRBV7-2 | few | CASSETTGANQPQHF | TGTGCCAGCAGCGAAACGACAGGGGCCAATCAGCCCCAGCATTTT
- | TRBJ1-1 | TRBV12-3/TRBV12-4 | - | CASSLGRHKPNTEAFF | TGTGCCAGCAGTTTAGGGAGACACAAGCCGAACACTGAAGCTTTCTTT
- | TRBJ1-1 | TRBV4-1 | many | CASSQNHEAFF | TGCGCCAGCAGCCAGAACCATGAAGCTTTCTTT
- | TRBJ2-7 | TRBV27 | few | CASNPIGGGSYEQYF | TGTGCCAGCAACCCCATCGGTGGAGGATCCTACGAGCAGTACTTC
TRBD1 | TRBJ1-1 | TRBV27 | many | CASSGTGVNTEAFF | TGTGCCAGCAGTGGCACAGGGGTTAACACTGAAGCTTTCTTT
TRBD2 | TRBJ2-1 | TRBV6-2/TRBV6-3 | many | CASSYSMRLAGYNEQFF | TGTGCCAGCAGTTACTCGATGCGGCTAGCGGGATACAATGAGCAGTTCTTC
- | TRBJ2-7 | TRBV4-3 | many | CASSQDHPGNYEQYF | TGCGCCAGCAGCCAAGATCACCCAGGGAACTACGAGCAGTACTTC